This is a list of T cell receptor beta chains from one sample in a study of T-cell reconstitution after alpha-beta-depleted transplantation in children. TCRdb re-called the PCR reads with MiXCR, one entry per CDR3 protein. This sample has about 600,000 distinct CDR3 sequences, with 23% found just once. The specimen comprised PBMCs, mostly from graft donor cells, sampled 360 days after TCRalphabeta/CD19-depleted stem cell transplant. The receptors originated from a boy under two years old who had a stem cell transplant for acute myeloid leukemia, so the T cells may come from the graft donor. CDR3s include the opening cysteine and the closing phenylalanine or tryptophan. The order of the fields is CDR3 length, clone size, J gene, D gene, V gene, CDR3 DNA, CDR3 protein. A D gene is named only where the DNA matches it firmly. The size field is filled for only some rows; it gives once, few, many or a size class.

>13|NA|TRBJ2-2|NA|TRBV13
TGTGCCAGCACCACGACAGGCCCCGGGGAGCTGTTTTTT
CASTTTGPGELFF
>16|few|TRBJ2-3|NA|TRBV4-1
TGCGCCAGCAGCCAAGCGAGTGGATCTAGCGAGAATACGCAGTATTTT
CASSQASGSSENTQYF
>15|few|TRBJ2-7|TRBD1|TRBV20-1
TGCAGTGCTAGATCCCCGACAGGGGGCAGTTACGAGCAGTACTTC
CSARSPTGGSYEQYF
>13|NA|TRBJ1-3|NA|TRBV12-3/TRBV12-4
TGTGCCAGCAGAGGGATTCTCGGAAACACCATATATTTT
CASRGILGNTIYF
>11|many|TRBJ2-3|NA|TRBV20-1
TGCAGTGTACCGCTGGGGGATACGCAGTATTTT
CSVPLGDTQYF
>16|few|TRBJ2-3|NA|TRBV11-2
TGTGCCAGCAGCCCAAGGATCGGGGCCAGCACAGATACGCAGTATTTT
CASSPRIGASTDTQYF
>15|NA|TRBJ2-2|TRBD1|TRBV5-1
TGCGCCAGCAGCTGGGGACAGGGTGACACCGGGGAGCTGTTTTTT
CASSWGQGDTGELFF
>17|few|TRBJ2-7|TRBD1|TRBV6-1
TGTGCCAGCAGTGAAGTCGGCAGGGGGCGAAGGTCCTACGAGCAGTACTTC
CASSEVGRGRRSYEQYF
>16|NA|TRBJ2-3|NA|TRBV6-5
TGTGCCAGCAGTTACTCGTTATATTGGGGCACAGATACGCAGTATTTT
CASSYSLYWGTDTQYF
>14|many|TRBJ1-3|NA|TRBV20-1
TGCAGTGCTAGAGAGGGACAACTTAGGAACACCATATATTTT
CSAREGQLRNTIYF
>13|NA|TRBJ2-2|NA|TRBV7-3
TGTGCCAGCAGCTTATTGGAAGGAGGGGAGCTGTTTTTT
CASSLLEGGELFF
>14|NA|TRBJ1-2|NA|TRBV20-1
TGCAGTGCTAGAGATCTGAGGGAATACTATGGCTACACCTTC
CSARDLREYYGYTF
>16|NA|TRBJ2-3|TRBD2|TRBV15
TGTGCCACCAGCAGAGAAACGGCGGGGGGGCGAAAAACGCAGTATTTT
CATSRETAGGRKTQYF
>14|many|TRBJ1-2|TRBD1|TRBV20-1
TGCAGTGCTAGACCCCCGGACAGGGTTGAGGGCTACACCTTC
CSARPPDRVEGYTF
>12|few|TRBJ2-5|NA|TRBV6-6
TGTGCCAGCAGCCGGACTCGGCAGACCCAGTACTTC
CASSRTRQTQYF
>14|NA|TRBJ2-3|NA|TRBV15
TGTGCCACCAGCAAGGACAGAAGCACAGATACGCAGTATTTT
CATSKDRSTDTQYF
>15|few|TRBJ2-1|NA|TRBV27
TGTGCCAGCAGTTTTTGGGGGGATAGCTACAATGAGCAGTTCTTC
CASSFWGDSYNEQFF
>14|many|TRBJ2-7|NA|TRBV12-3/TRBV12-4
TGTGCCAGCAGTTTAGTACAGTCACTTCACGAGCAGTACTTC
CASSLVQSLHEQYF
>16|few|TRBJ1-3|NA|TRBV20-1
TGCAGTGCTAGTAGGGGCTCCGCAAGCTCTGGAAACACCATATATTTT
CSASRGSASSGNTIYF
>14|few|TRBJ2-5|NA|TRBV7-2
TGTGCCAGCAGCTTACTAGGGGAGCAAGCGACCCAGTACTTC
CASSLLGEQATQYF
>14|many|TRBJ2-7|NA|TRBV7-2
TGTGCCAGCAGCCCCGACATTACCTCCTACGAGCAGTACTTC
CASSPDITSYEQYF
>14|NA|TRBJ1-2|NA|TRBV6-1
TGTGCCAGCAGTGAATGGAACAGTCGGAGGGGAGGTGCCTTC
CASSEWNSRRGGAF
>15|NA|TRBJ1-5|NA|TRBV5-1
TGCGCCAGCAGCTTGCGGCAGGGTAGGGATCAGCCCCAGCATTTT
CASSLRQGRDQPQHF
>14|few|TRBJ2-4|NA|TRBV27
TGTGCCAGCAGTTTCCGGGAACCAAAAAACATTCAGTACTTC
CASSFREPKNIQYF
>13|few|TRBJ2-1|NA|TRBV4-1
TGCGCCAGCAGCCACTACAGGGACAATGAGCAGTTCTTC
CASSHYRDNEQFF
>15|many|TRBJ2-1|TRBD2|TRBV7-9
TGTGCCAGCAGCTTGGCGACTAGCGGAAGGGATGAGCAGTTCTTC
CASSLATSGRDEQFF
>12|NA|TRBJ1-2|NA|TRBV12-3/TRBV12-4
TGTGCCAGCAGCCGGGAGCTGCAGGGCTACACCTTC
CASSRELQGYTF
>12|many|TRBJ2-1|TRBD1|TRBV12-3/TRBV12-4
TGTGCCAGCAGTTTGTGGCAGGGGGCCGAGTTCTTC
CASSLWQGAEFF
>15|NA|TRBJ2-7|TRBD1|TRBV12-3/TRBV12-4
TGTGCCAGCAGTTTAGGGGGACAGGTAGCCTACGAGCAGTACTTC
CASSLGGQVAYEQYF
>13|many|TRBJ1-2|NA|TRBV24-1
TGTGCCACCAGTGTTGGGGGAACCTATGGCTACACCTTC
CATSVGGTYGYTF
>12|many|TRBJ2-5|NA|TRBV20-1
TGCAGTGCTAGATCCCTTCAAGAGACCCAGTACTTC
CSARSLQETQYF
>19|NA|TRBJ1-5|TRBD1|TRBV18
TGTGCCAGCTCCGATCGACAGGGTATCCGCTCCATTAGCAATCAGCCCCAGCATTTT
CASSDRQGIRSISNQPQHF
>16|many|TRBJ1-4|NA|TRBV7-9
TGTGCCAGCAGCCCTTTGATGTTTGCAACTAATGAAAAACTGTTTTTT
CASSPLMFATNEKLFF
>12|many|TRBJ1-4|TRBD1|TRBV29-1
TGCAGCGTTCGGACAGGGGGGGAAAAACTGTTTTTT
CSVRTGGEKLFF
>13|many|TRBJ2-2|NA|TRBV2
TGTGCCAGCAGTGAGCAAAACACCGGGGAGCTGTTTTTT
CASSEQNTGELFF
>12|many|TRBJ1-1|NA|TRBV7-2
TGTGCCAGCAGTCTCAGGGGCGTCGAGGCTTTCTTT
CASSLRGVEAFF
>16|NA|TRBJ2-1|TRBD1|TRBV20-1
TGCAGTGCCACCACCCTCCTGACAGGGTGGAGCAATGAGCAGTTCTTC
CSATTLLTGWSNEQFF
>19|NA|TRBJ2-1|TRBD2|TRBV4-3
TGCGCCAGCAGCCAAGATCGTAGCGGGGTTACCCCGGCCTACAATGAGCAGTTCTTC
CASSQDRSGVTPAYNEQFF
>14|NA|TRBJ2-7|NA|TRBV16
TGTGCCAGCAGCCAATCGCAGAGTACCGGCGAGCAGTACTTC
CASSQSQSTGEQYF
>15|few|TRBJ2-1|NA|TRBV20-1
TGCAGTGCTAGTGATGACAGAATTTCCTACAATGAGCAGTTCTTC
CSASDDRISYNEQFF
>17|few|TRBJ2-1|TRBD2|TRBV11-2
TGTGCCAGCAGCTTAGATACTAGCGGGGGGGCCTGGGGTGAGCAGTTCTTC
CASSLDTSGGAWGEQFF
>16|NA|TRBJ2-4|TRBD2|TRBV7-2
TGTGCCAGCAGCTCACGGGAGGCGCTAGCCAAAAACATTCAGTACTTC
CASSSREALAKNIQYF
>15|few|TRBJ2-1|TRBD1|TRBV5-1
TGCGCCAGCAGCTCGGACAGGGCCCCTCGTCATGAGCAGTTCTTC
CASSSDRAPRHEQFF
>14|few|TRBJ2-3|NA|TRBV15
TGTGCCACCAGCAGACTCCAGGGAACAGATACGCAGTATTTT
CATSRLQGTDTQYF
>13|many|TRBJ2-7|NA|TRBV12-3/TRBV12-4
TGTGCCAGCAGTTTTACAGGGAAGGACGAGCAGTACTTC
CASSFTGKDEQYF
>17|many|TRBJ2-1|TRBD2|TRBV27
TGTGCCAGCAGTTTAAGGGGGCCTAGCGGGGCATACAATGAGCAGTTCTTC
CASSLRGPSGAYNEQFF
>15|few|TRBJ1-3|NA|TRBV9
TGTGCCAGCAGCGCGCCGCGAAATCCTGGAAACACCATATATTTT
CASSAPRNPGNTIYF
>16|NA|TRBJ1-4|TRBD1|TRBV28
TGTGCCAGCAGTACGACAGGGGTTGGTGCTAATGAAAAACTGTTTTTT
CASSTTGVGANEKLFF
>14|NA|TRBJ2-1|NA|TRBV7-6
TGTGCCAGCAGCTTAGCAAGGGACTTCAATGAGCAGTTCTTC
CASSLARDFNEQFF
>15|NA|TRBJ2-7|NA|TRBV11-2
TGTGCCAGCAGTTCAAGACGGGAAAGCTCCTACGAGCAGTACTTC
CASSSRRESSYEQYF
>15|NA|TRBJ1-5|NA|TRBV20-1
TGCAGTGCTAGTGGGGGGTTCTATAGCAATCAGCCCCAGCATTTT
CSASGGFYSNQPQHF
>14|few|TRBJ2-7|NA|TRBV6-1
TGTGCCAGCAGATGGGACTCCTCTTCCTACGAGCAGTACTTC
CASRWDSSSYEQYF
>14|NA|TRBJ1-2|NA|TRBV7-9
TGTGCCATGAGCCCAGGGCTCCAGAGATATGGCTACACCTTC
CAMSPGLQRYGYTF
>11|NA|TRBJ2-1|NA|TRBV6-5
TGTGCCAGCAGTTATGAGAGGACGCAGTTCTTC
CASSYERTQFF
>13|NA|TRBJ1-5|NA|TRBV24-1
TGTGCCACCAGTGCCCCCGCGGGGGGACCCCAGCATTTT
CATSAPAGGPQHF
>14|many|TRBJ1-1|TRBD1|TRBV6-1
TGTGCCAGTAGTAGGGACAGGGGGAACACTGAAGCTTTCTTT
CASSRDRGNTEAFF